These 27 T cell receptor beta chains were all obtained from the same sample, sequenced in a study of blood T cell repertoires in COVID-19. Method: immunoSEQ multiplex PCR; TCRdb's copy keeps in-frame clones and lacks some. The sample lists 130,000 or so clones, about four fifths occurring once. The sequenced sample was peripheral blood. Every receptor here comes from a woman aged 60-75 years with acute or convalescent COVID-19.

This clone was counted only a few times. V gene TRBV25-1 combines with J gene TRBJ2-1, with D perhaps matching TRBD2 (6 bases). The germline V gene encodes CDR1 MGHDK and CDR2 SYGVNS. V was trimmed by 2 bases and J by 8 bases, leaving 10 bases between them. CDR3 size: 13 residues. The DNA of the CDR3 is TGTGCCAGCAGTGAAAGGAGGGGCCATGAGCAGTTCTTC. As protein: CASSERRGHEQFF.

V usage is TRBV7-3 and J usage is TRBJ1-1, with D perhaps TRBD1 (6 bases). This CDR3 is 17 amino acids long. The V end lost 3 bases, the J end lost 2 bases, and 19 bases lay between the germline ends. The V gene's germline CDR1 is SGHTA and CDR2 FQGTGA. The CDR3 nucleotides read TGTGCCAGCAGCTTTTTCCTTGCGACAGGCTCAAACACTGAAGCTTTCTTT. This sequence encodes CASSFFLATGSNTEAFF.

The chain combines TRBV10-3 with TRBJ2-2; 10 bases agree with TRBD2. With V trimmed by 7 bases and J by 2 bases, 4 bases remained unmatched. Germline loops: CDR1 ENHRY, CDR2 SYGVKD. The CDR3 runs 15 residues. The CDR3 sequence: CAITSGGLNTGELFF. The CDR3 nucleotides read TGTGCCATCACTAGCGGGGGCCTAAACACCGGGGAGCTGTTTTTT.

The J gene is TRBJ1-6, the V gene TRBV5-1, with D possibly matching TRBD1 (6 bases). The CDR3 extends over 15 amino acids. The V end lost 1 base, the J end lost 10 bases, and 15 bases lay between the germline ends. From germline, CDR1 is SGHRS and CDR2 YFSETQ. CDR3 amino acids: CASSLSGDGNSPLHF. For the CDR3, the DNA is TGCGCCAGCAGCTTGTCAGGGGATGGTAACTCACCCCTCCACTTT.

The rearrangement uses TRBV10-3 and TRBJ1-1, with unresolved D. Deletions cut 11 bases from V and 4 bases from J, with 17 bases between. This CDR3 region has 13 residues. Germline CDR1 ENHRY, CDR2 SYGVKD. Here the CDR3 DNA reads TGTGCCGCGTCTGAGGGAGTCGTCACTGAAGCTTTCTTT. Amino acids: CAASEGVVTEAFF.

The chain uses TRBV5-4 and TRBJ1-1; TRBD1 matches at 9 bases. CDR3 length: 16 residues. After removal of 0 bases from V and 4 bases from J, the junction contained 7 bases not matched to a gene. Germline values: CDR1 SGHNT, CDR2 YYREEE (reference sequence). The CDR3 reads CASSLGGTGLVTEAFF. CDR3 bases: TGTGCCAGCAGCTTGGGAGGGACAGGGTTGGTCACTGAAGCTTTCTTT.

V usage is TRBV7-6 and J usage is TRBJ1-4; 7 bases match TRBD1. The J segment lost 6 bases and the V segment lost 1 base, leaving 5 bases of the junction unmatched. Germline V gene lookup returns CDR1 SGHVS and CDR2 FNYEAQ. The CDR3 sequence is 15 residues long. CDR3 protein: CASSLGQGSHEKLFF. CDR3 DNA sequence: TGTGCCAGCAGCTTAGGACAGGGTTCGCATGAAAAACTGTTTTTT. Full variable domain (missing parts from reference TRBV7-6 and TRBJ1-4): GAGVSQSPRYKVTKRGQDVALRCDPISGHVSLYWYRQALGQGPEFLTYFNYEAQQDKSGLPNDRFSAERPEGSISTLTIQRTEQRDSAMYRCASSLGQGSHEKLFFGSGTQLSVL.

The J gene is TRBJ2-3, the V gene TRBV7-3, with D tentatively TRBD2 (7 bases). The CDR3 spans 15 residues. V was shortened by 5 bases and J by 5 bases, with 17 bases between the two germline ends. CDR1 SGHTA and CDR2 FQGTGA come from the germline V gene. This CDR3 reads CASSPMGGAIDTQYF. The CDR3 DNA is TGTGCCAGCAGCCCCATGGGGGGGGCCATAGATACGCAGTATTTT.

This clone was found once. V is TRBV13 and J is TRBJ2-3; 14 bases match TRBD2. V lost 5 bases and J lost 4; bases outside the gene matches: 8. CDR1 PRHDT and CDR2 FYEKMQ come from the germline V gene (reference sequence). The CDR3 runs to 17 residues. CDR3 sequence: CASSPSGLAGGPDTQYF. For the CDR3, the DNA is TGTGCCAGCAGCCCCAGCGGACTAGCGGGGGGTCCAGATACGCAGTATTTT.

There are many counts of this clone. The CDR3 sequence: CTSRCTSGGAGWQFF. The CDR3 DNA follows: TGCACCAGCAGGTGTACTAGCGGGGGGGCCGGTTGGCAGTTCTTC. This chain joins TRBV1 and TRBJ2-1; the listed D gene, TRBD2, was not tested against the DNA. TRBV1 corresponds to a pseudogene. The CDR3 is 15 residues long.

V and J are TRBV30 and TRBJ1-1; 8 positions match TRBD1. From germline, CDR1 is GTSNPN and CDR2 SVGIG (reference sequence). The CDR3 runs 15 residues. The ends lost 7 bases at V and 0 bases at J; junction bases unmatched: 10. CDR3 region: CASTRTGKMNTEAFF. In DNA form, the CDR3 reads TGTGCCTCGACCAGGACAGGGAAGATGAACACTGAAGCTTTCTTT.

CDR3 in DNA: TGCGCCAGCAGGGGGGACAGGGTGACAGATACGCAGTATTTT. This translates into CASRGDRVTDTQYF. The V call is TRBV5-1, the J call TRBJ2-3; 9 positions agree with TRBD1. The CDR3 is 14 residues long. Germline CDR1 and CDR2: SGHRS and YFSETQ. Trimming removed 5 bases from V and 3 bases from J; junction bases left unmatched: 4.

The chain recombines TRBV28 with TRBJ2-3, with D maybe TRBD1 (7 bases). The V gene lost 5 bases and the J gene lost 5 bases, with 17 bases spanning the gap. Per germline, CDR1 MDHEN and CDR2 SYDVKM. This CDR3 comprises 15 residues. The CDR3 DNA reads as TGTGCCAGCAGTCCTCCAGGGGGGAGGTTAGATACGCAGTATTTT. It specifies CASSPPGGRLDTQYF. Complete variable domain (other parts from reference TRBV28 and TRBJ2-3): DVKVTQSSRYLVKRTGEKVFLECVQDMDHENMFWYRQDPGLGLRLIYFSYDVKMKEKGDIPEGYSVSREKKERFSLILESASTNQTSMYLCASSPPGGRLDTQYFGPGTRLTVL.

This chain uses TRBV28 with TRBJ1-2, with a possible D match to TRBD1 (5 bases). Per germline, CDR1 MDHEN and CDR2 SYDVKM. The ends were cut back, 7 bases at V and 5 bases at J, with 14 bases in the middle. The CDR3 contains 13 residues. CDR3 coding DNA: TGTGCCAGCAATTACCGGGACTATTATGGCTACACCTTC. It encodes CASNYRDYYGYTF.

There are a few counts of this clone. The chain couples TRBV28 to TRBJ1-2; tentatively, D is TRBD1 (6 bases). The CDR3 has 11 residues. V dropped 10 bases and J dropped 2 bases, with 8 bases sitting between them. Germline values: CDR1 MDHEN, CDR2 SYDVKM. The CDR3 here is CATDRNYGYTF. The CDR3 nucleotides read TGTGCCACCGACAGGAACTATGGCTACACCTTC.

This clone was recorded a few times. The chain uses TRBV28 and TRBJ1-2; a weak D match, TRBD1 (6 bases). The V gene's germline CDR1 is MDHEN and CDR2 SYDVKM. V lost 6 bases and J 5 bases, leaving 13 bases between the germline ends. The CDR3 has 13 amino acids. In DNA form, the CDR3 reads TGTGCCAGCAGGGAAACAGGGAAGTATGGCTACACCTTC. Protein product: CASRETGKYGYTF.

This clone was seen more than once but under ten times. The chain uses TRBV4-2 and TRBJ1-2, with a weak D call TRBD1 (6 bases). Germline V gene sequence: CDR1 LGHNA, CDR2 YNFKEQ. The V gene lost 0 bases and the J gene lost 7 bases, with 18 bases spanning the gap. This CDR3 contains 16 residues. For the CDR3, the DNA is TGTGCCAGCAGCCAAGAAACCGGCGGGGGCCTCGGTGGCTACACCTTC. Translation gives CASSQETGGGLGGYTF.

V gene TRBV19 combines with J gene TRBJ1-1; D may be TRBD1 (6 bases). This CDR3 comprises 15 residues. Looked up from germline, CDR1 is LNHDA and CDR2 is SQIVND (reference sequence). V lost 8 bases and J 0 bases, leaving 16 bases between the germline ends. The CDR3 region has the DNA TGTGCCAGTTCCGGCACGGGACACCTGAACACTGAAGCTTTCTTT. Its translation is CASSGTGHLNTEAFF. The full variable domain, rest sourced from reference TRBV19 and TRBJ1-1, is DGGITQSPKYLFRKEGQNVTLSCEQNLNHDAMYWYRQDPGQGLRLIYYSQIVNDFQKGDIAEGYSVSREKKESFPLTVTSAQKNPTAFYLCASSGTGHLNTEAFFGQGTRLTVV.

J is TRBJ2-1 and V is TRBV7-2, with 10 bases lining up with TRBD2. With V trimmed by 5 bases and J by 3 bases, 13 bases remained unmatched. Germline V gives CDR1 SGHTA, CDR2 FQGNSA. This CDR3 is built from 18 residues. The CDR3 DNA sequence: TGTGCCAGCAGCCCCCGGATACGAGCGGGGGGGAACTACAATGAGCAGTTCTTC. This gives the protein CASSPRIRAGGNYNEQFF.

The J gene is TRBJ1-4, the V gene TRBV20-1; D not resolved. Germline V gives CDR1 DFQATT, CDR2 SNEGSKA (reference sequence). The CDR3 length is 14 residues. The V and J ends lost 3 bases and 6 bases respectively, with 14 bases between them. CDR3 amino acids: CSASQGLGDEKLFF. The CDR3 bases are TGCAGTGCTAGTCAAGGCCTCGGGGATGAAAAACTGTTTTTT.

This chain connects TRBV18 to TRBJ1-2; 8 bases align to TRBD1. The ends lost 3 bases at V and 4 bases at J; junction bases unmatched: 10. Per germline, CDR1 KGHSH and CDR2 LQKENI. The CDR3 runs to 16 residues. This chain's CDR3 is CASSPKTGDDGYGYTF. As DNA, the CDR3 is TGTGCCAGCTCACCCAAGACAGGGGATGATGGCTATGGCTACACCTTC. Filled out from reference TRBV18 and TRBJ1-2, the complete variable domain reads NAGVMQNPRHLVRRRGQEARLRCSPMKGHSHVYWYRQLPEEGLKFMVYLQKENIIDESGMPKERFSAEFPKEGPSILRIQQVVRGDSAAYFCASSPKTGDDGYGYTFGSGTRLTVV.

V and J are TRBV7-9 and TRBJ2-2; no firm D call. There are 13 residues in the CDR3. The V end was cut by 1 base, the J end by 6 bases, with 6 bases between. Germline CDR1 is SEHNR and CDR2 is FQNEAQ (reference sequence). The chain's CDR3 is CASSLDGPGELFF. CDR3 nucleotide sequence: TGTGCCAGCAGCTTAGATGGGCCCGGGGAGCTGTTTTTT. Full variable domain (rest looked up from reference TRBV7-9 and TRBJ2-2): DTGVSQNPRHKITKRGQNVTFRCDPISEHNRLYWYRQTLGQGPEFLTYFQNEAQLEKSRLLSDRFSAERPKGSFSTLEIQRTEQGDSAMYLCASSLDGPGELFFGEGSRLTVL.

A few counts support this clone. The V call is TRBV11-2, the J call TRBJ2-1; a possible D gene is TRBD2 (6 bases). CDR1 and CDR2 (germline): SGHAT, FQNNGV. The CDR3 is made up of 17 amino acids. V was trimmed by 4 bases and J by 9 bases, leaving 25 bases between them. The DNA of the CDR3 is TGTGCCAGCAGCTCAATAGGAGGGCTAGAGGGTATAGGTGAGCAGTTCTTC. It yields the protein CASSSIGGLEGIGEQFF.

The chain recombines TRBV4-2 with TRBJ2-5, with 9 bases lining up with TRBD1. This CDR3 is built from 15 residues. Germline V lookup: CDR1 LGHNA, CDR2 YNFKEQ. V dropped 2 bases and J dropped 5; count of bases not matched to a gene: 6. CDR3 residues: CASSQHSGQGETQYF. The CDR3 nucleotides are TGTGCCAGCAGCCAACACTCAGGACAGGGGGAGACCCAGTACTTC.

The V and J genes are TRBV24-1 and TRBJ2-3; D unclear. The CDR3 is 15 residues long. Looked up from germline, CDR1 is KGHDR and CDR2 is SFDVKD. V lost 0 bases and J 4 bases, leaving 10 bases between the germline ends. The CDR3 coding sequence is TGTGCCACCAGTGATTTGCAAGGAACAGCAGATACGCAGTATTTT. It is translated as CATSDLQGTADTQYF.

This clone was seen only a few times. V is TRBV10-1 and J is TRBJ2-7; D might be TRBD1 (6 bases). The germline gives CDR1 WNHNN, CDR2 SYGVQD (reference sequence). V was trimmed by 10 bases and J by 3 bases, leaving 22 bases between them. The CDR3 length is 15 residues. The CDR3 DNA is TGCGCCACCCTTTGGACAGTCGCAATACTCTACGAGCAGTACGTC. This translates into CATLWTVAILYEQYV.

The chain employs TRBV18 and TRBJ1-1; D gene ambiguous. The ends were cut back, 3 bases at V and 1 base at J, with 9 bases in the middle. The germline V gene encodes CDR1 KGHSH and CDR2 LQKENI. The CDR3 is 14 amino acids. CDR3 DNA: TGTGCCAGCTCACCGGGAGACAAGAACACTGAAGCTTTCTTT. Amino acid sequence: CASSPGDKNTEAFF.